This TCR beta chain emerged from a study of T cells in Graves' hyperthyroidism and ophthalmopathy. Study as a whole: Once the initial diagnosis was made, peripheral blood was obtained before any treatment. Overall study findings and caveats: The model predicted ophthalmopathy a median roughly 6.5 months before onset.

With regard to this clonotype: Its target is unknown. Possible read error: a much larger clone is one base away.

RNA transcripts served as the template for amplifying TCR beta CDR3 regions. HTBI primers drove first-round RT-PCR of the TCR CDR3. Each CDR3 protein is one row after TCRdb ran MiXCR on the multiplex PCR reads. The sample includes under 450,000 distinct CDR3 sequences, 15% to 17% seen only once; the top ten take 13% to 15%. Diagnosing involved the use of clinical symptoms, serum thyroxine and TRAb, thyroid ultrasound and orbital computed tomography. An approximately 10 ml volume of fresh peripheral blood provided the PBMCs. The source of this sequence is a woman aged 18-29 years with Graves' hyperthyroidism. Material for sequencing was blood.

As DNA, the CDR3 is TGTGCCAGCAGTGGACCGGGGGGTTCGGCCACTGAAGCTTTCTTT. Translated, it gives CASSGPGGSATEAFF. V is TRBV6-2 or TRBV6-3 and J is TRBJ1-1; D perhaps matches TRBD1 (5 bases). V lost 5 bases to trimming and J lost 4 bases, with 17 bases between them. Germline CDR1 and CDR2: MNHEY and SVGEGT. The CDR3 has 15 amino acids.